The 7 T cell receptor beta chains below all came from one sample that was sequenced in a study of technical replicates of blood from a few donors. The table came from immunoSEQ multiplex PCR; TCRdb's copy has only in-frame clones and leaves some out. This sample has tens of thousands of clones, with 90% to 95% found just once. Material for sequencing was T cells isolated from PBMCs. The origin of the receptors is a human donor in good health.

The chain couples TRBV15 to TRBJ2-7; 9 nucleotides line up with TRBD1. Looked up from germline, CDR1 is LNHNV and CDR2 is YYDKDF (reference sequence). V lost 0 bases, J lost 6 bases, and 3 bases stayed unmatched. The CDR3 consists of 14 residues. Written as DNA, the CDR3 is TGTGCCACCAGCAGAGAACAGGGGGCATTCGAGCAGTACTTC. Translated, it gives CATSREQGAFEQYF.

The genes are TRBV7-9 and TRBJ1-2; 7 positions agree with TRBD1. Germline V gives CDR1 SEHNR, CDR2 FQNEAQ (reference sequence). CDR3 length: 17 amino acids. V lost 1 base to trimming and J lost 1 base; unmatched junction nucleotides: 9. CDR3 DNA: TGTGCCAGCAGCTTAGTTGGCGGGACAGATCTTAACTATGGCTACACCTTC. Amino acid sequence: CASSLVGGTDLNYGYTF.

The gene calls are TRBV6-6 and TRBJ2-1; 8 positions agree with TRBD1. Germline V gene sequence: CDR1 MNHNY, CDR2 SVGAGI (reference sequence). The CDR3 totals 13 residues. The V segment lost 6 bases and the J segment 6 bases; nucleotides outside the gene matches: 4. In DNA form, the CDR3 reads TGTGCCAGCAGCCTTGGGACAGGCAATGAGCAGTTCTTC. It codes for CASSLGTGNEQFF.

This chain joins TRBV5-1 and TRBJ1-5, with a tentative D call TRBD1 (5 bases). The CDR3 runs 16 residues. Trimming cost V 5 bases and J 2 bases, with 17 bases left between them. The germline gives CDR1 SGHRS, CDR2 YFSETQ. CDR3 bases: TGCGCCAGCAGTGGCGGGGGGAATTCGGGCAATCAGCCCCAGCATTTT. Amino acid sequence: CASSGGGNSGNQPQHF.

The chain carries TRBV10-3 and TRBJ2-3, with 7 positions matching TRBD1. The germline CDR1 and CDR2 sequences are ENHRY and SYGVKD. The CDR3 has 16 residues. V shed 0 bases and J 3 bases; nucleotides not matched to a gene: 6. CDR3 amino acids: CAISESETGVTDTQYF. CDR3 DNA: TGTGCCATCAGTGAGTCGGAAACAGGGGTAACAGATACGCAGTATTTT.

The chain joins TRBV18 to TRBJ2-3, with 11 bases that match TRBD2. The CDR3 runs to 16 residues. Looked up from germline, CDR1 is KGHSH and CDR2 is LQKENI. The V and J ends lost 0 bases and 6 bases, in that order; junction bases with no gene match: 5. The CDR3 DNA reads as TGTGCCAGCTCACCACCACTAGCGGGAGTGAAGGATACGCAGTATTTT. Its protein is CASSPPLAGVKDTQYF.

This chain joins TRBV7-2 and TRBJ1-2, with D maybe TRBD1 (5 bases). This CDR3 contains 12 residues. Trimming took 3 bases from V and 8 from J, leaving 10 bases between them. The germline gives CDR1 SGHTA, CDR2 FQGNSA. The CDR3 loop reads CASSLAGEGYTF. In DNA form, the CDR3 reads TGTGCCAGCAGCTTGGCGGGGGAAGGCTACACCTTC.